This is a list of T cell receptor beta chains from one sample in a study of spatial heterogeneity in lung cancer. MiXCR, applied by TCRdb to the 5' RACE reads, yields one record per CDR3 protein. The sample includes about 92,000 distinct CDR3 sequences, 9.5% to 15% seen only once; the top ten take about 40%. The sample in question was PBMCs, obtained at surgery. These receptors all come from a male donor with early-stage non-small cell lung cancer. Each CDR3 is given with its conserved first and last residue. The D gene is left open where the match is weak. A row's size may be missing; if present it is once, few, many or a size class.

V gene	J gene	CDR3 length	clone size	D gene	CDR3 protein	CDR3 DNA
TRBV5-1	TRBJ2-5	14	many	.	CASRPPGLQETQYF	TGCGCCAGCAGGCCCCCGGGCCTCCAAGAGACCCAGTACTTC
TRBV6-5	TRBJ1-1	14	few	TRBD1	CASSGGQGGAEAFF	TGTGCCAGCAGTGGGGGACAGGGTGGCGCTGAAGCTTTCTTT
TRBV23-1	TRBJ2-1	15	.	TRBD2	CASSPRGASDNEQFF	TGCGCCAGCAGTCCGCGGGGGGCTAGCGACAATGAGCAGTTCTTC
TRBV29-1	TRBJ2-7	10	many	.	CSVVWDEQYF	TGCAGCGTTGTGTGGGACGAGCAGTACTTC
TRBV12-3/TRBV12-4	TRBJ2-1	11	many	.	CASSLGLEQFF	TGTGCCAGCAGCCTGGGTCTTGAGCAGTTCTTC
TRBV4-3	TRBJ2-3	16	few	TRBD2	CASSQRTSTSTDTQYF	TGCGCCAGCAGCCAAAGGACTAGCACTAGCACAGATACGCAGTATTTT
TRBV12-3/TRBV12-4	TRBJ2-7	15	.	TRBD1	CASSLQGQGRYEQYF	TGTGCCAGCAGTTTACAGGGACAGGGGAGGTACGAGCAGTACTTC
TRBV28	TRBJ2-7	17	medium-sized	TRBD1	CASSLGTGDRGYYEQYF	TGTGCCAGCAGTTTAGGTACGGGGGACAGGGGGTACTACGAGCAGTACTTC
TRBV10-3	TRBJ2-5	13	.	TRBD1	CAISPGQGSPQYF	TGTGCCATCAGTCCCGGACAGGGTAGTCCCCAGTACTTC
TRBV6-1	TRBJ1-5	13	.	TRBD1	CATDRGSNQPQHF	TGTGCCACCGACAGGGGAAGCAATCAGCCCCAGCATTTT
TRBV6-2/TRBV6-3	TRBJ2-1	14	few	TRBD2	CASSYPRLAGEQFF	TGTGCCAGCAGTTACCCCCGACTAGCGGGTGAGCAGTTCTTC
TRBV5-1	TRBJ1-6	17	.	.	CASSLAFGSEMNSPLHF	TGCGCCAGCAGCTTGGCCTTCGGCAGCGAGATGAATTCACCCCTCCACTTT
TRBV7-9	TRBJ1-2	13	.	TRBD1	CASSLPGQGGYTF	TGTGCCAGCAGCTTACCCGGACAGGGCGGCTACACCTTC
TRBV12-3/TRBV12-4	TRBJ1-2	14	few	TRBD1	CASSLGTGVGGYTF	TGTGCCAGCAGTCTGGGGACAGGGGTAGGGGGCTACACCTTC
TRBV13	TRBJ2-3	15	many	TRBD2	CASSLYSGGTDTQYF	TGTGCCAGCAGCTTATATAGCGGGGGCACAGATACGCAGTATTTT
TRBV29-1	TRBJ2-5	14	many	.	CSVAGRPGGETQYF	TGCAGCGTTGCGGGCAGGCCCGGGGGAGAGACCCAGTACTTC
TRBV3-1	TRBJ1-5	15	once	.	CASSQDNGDWQPQHF	TGTGCCAGCAGCCAAGATAATGGGGACTGGCAGCCCCAGCATTTT
TRBV20-1	TRBJ2-3	17	many	TRBD2	CSARPTYSGPSTDTQYF	TGCAGTGCTAGGCCCACTTATAGCGGGCCTAGCACAGATACGCAGTATTTT
TRBV29-1	TRBJ2-4	16	.	.	CSVVVMAGVAKNIQYF	TGCAGCGTTGTTGTTATGGCGGGTGTGGCGAAAAACATTCAGTACTTC
TRBV24-1	TRBJ2-1	14	.	TRBD2	CATSVAGAYNEQFF	TGTGCCACCAGTGTTGCGGGAGCTTACAATGAGCAGTTCTTC
TRBV30	TRBJ2-1	18	many	TRBD2	CAWNLGLAGGGSYNEQFF	TGTGCCTGGAATCTCGGACTAGCGGGAGGAGGTTCCTACAATGAGCAGTTCTTC
TRBV20-1	TRBJ2-3	13	.	.	CSARDSRTDTQYF	TGCAGTGCTAGGGACTCACGCACAGATACGCAGTATTTT
TRBV7-6	TRBJ2-1	14	few	TRBD2	CASSTGTSEGEQFF	TGTGCCAGCAGCACCGGGACTAGCGAGGGTGAGCAGTTCTTC